The sequence of this T cell receptor (beta chain) was determined in a study of neurological immune-mediated disorders. Findings of the study overall: While HTLV-1-associated myelopathy showed the greatest TCR clonal expansion, multiple sclerosis showed the least, falling below healthy controls.

The cDNA was generated by 5'RACE with 10-nucleotide random UMIs. TCRdb processed the 5' RACE reads anew with MiXCR; each CDR3 protein has one entry. The sample lists about 90,000 distinct CDR3 sequences, about 13% occurring once. Trimming left V 4 bases short and J 0 bases short, with 14 bases between. CDR1 and CDR2 (germline): SGDLS, YYNGEE. This CDR3 is built from 16 residues. Time point denoted: longitudinal time-point 2. This clonotype has ten or more counts. Its cognate antigen is unknown. The chain combines TRBV9 with TRBJ1-3; a possible D gene is TRBD1 (5 bases). This clonotype was sampled from a female donor with HTLV-1-associated myelopathy (HAM/TSP). Sequenced input: PBMCs. CDR3 residues: CASSPRQHSSGNTIYF. The CDR3 region has the DNA TGTGCCAGCAGCCCCCGACAGCATAGCTCTGGAAACACCATATATTTT.